A selection of T cell receptor beta chains follows, all from one sample in a study of cytomegalovirus exposure and HLA in healthy donors. Method: immunoSEQ multiplex PCR; TCRdb's copy keeps in-frame clones and lacks some. Counted here are 150,000 to 200,000 clones, roughly 96% occurring once; the ten biggest clones make up 0.8% to 0.95%. Input material: PBMCs. These receptor sequences come from a young woman in good health and CMV-seronegative. Each CDR3 is given with its conserved first and last residue. The D gene is left open where the match is weak.

d_call: -; j_call: TRBJ2-2; v_call: TRBV30; cdr3_aa: CAWSGGLNTGELFF; cdr3_nt: TGTGCCTGGAGTGGGGGACTGAACACCGGGGAGCTGTTTTTT
d_call: -; j_call: TRBJ2-7; v_call: TRBV5-1; cdr3_aa: CASSFSSSYEQYF; cdr3_nt: TGCGCCAGCAGCTTTTCCAGCTCCTACGAGCAGTACTTC
d_call: -; j_call: TRBJ2-5; v_call: TRBV6-5; cdr3_aa: CASSYSILVRETQYF; cdr3_nt: TGTGCCAGCAGTTACTCGATTCTAGTTCGAGAGACCCAGTACTTC
d_call: -; j_call: TRBJ2-7; v_call: TRBV5-6; cdr3_aa: CASSLRGRYEQYF; cdr3_nt: TGTGCCAGCAGCTTGCGGGGTAGGTACGAGCAGTACTTC
d_call: -; j_call: TRBJ1-6; v_call: TRBV19; cdr3_aa: CASSIPNRNSPLHF; cdr3_nt: TGTGCCAGTAGTATACCTAACAGGAATTCACCCCTCCACTTT
d_call: TRBD2; j_call: TRBJ2-1; v_call: TRBV7-8; cdr3_aa: CASSLTSGGGFNEQFF; cdr3_nt: TGTGCCAGCAGCTTGACTAGCGGGGGGGGTTTTAATGAGCAGTTCTTC
d_call: TRBD1; j_call: TRBJ1-2; v_call: TRBV6-1; cdr3_aa: CASSDRGARVYGYTF; cdr3_nt: TGTGCCAGCAGTGACAGGGGGGCCAGGGTCTATGGCTACACCTTC
d_call: TRBD1; j_call: TRBJ2-2; v_call: TRBV4-1; cdr3_aa: CASSHGQGHTGELFF; cdr3_nt: TGCGCCAGCAGCCACGGACAGGGCCACACCGGGGAGCTGTTTTTT
d_call: -; j_call: TRBJ2-2; v_call: TRBV6-5; cdr3_aa: CASSYSRNTGELFF; cdr3_nt: TGTGCCAGCAGTTATAGTCGGAACACCGGGGAGCTGTTTTTT
d_call: -; j_call: TRBJ1-3; v_call: TRBV19; cdr3_aa: CASSTSYRAGNTIYF; cdr3_nt: TGTGCCAGTAGTACTAGTTACAGGGCTGGAAACACCATATATTTT